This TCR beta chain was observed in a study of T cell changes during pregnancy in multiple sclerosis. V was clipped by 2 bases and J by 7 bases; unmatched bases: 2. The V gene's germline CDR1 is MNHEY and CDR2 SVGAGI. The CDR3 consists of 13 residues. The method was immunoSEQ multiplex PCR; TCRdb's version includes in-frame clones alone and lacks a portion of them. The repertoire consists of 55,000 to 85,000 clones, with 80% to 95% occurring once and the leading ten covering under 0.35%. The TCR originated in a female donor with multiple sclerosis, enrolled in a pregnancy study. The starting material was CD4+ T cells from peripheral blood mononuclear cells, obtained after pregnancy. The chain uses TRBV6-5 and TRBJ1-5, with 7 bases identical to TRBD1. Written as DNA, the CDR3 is TGTGCCAGCAGTTACGACAGGGAGCAGCCCCAGCATTTT. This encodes CASSYDREQPQHF.